This TCR beta chain was captured in a study of spatial heterogeneity in lung cancer. Findings of the study overall: It was found that expanded intratumoral alpha and beta TCR counts tracked tumor mutation counts.

By share, this clonotype counts as large. What it recognizes is unknown. MiXCR was run by TCRdb on the 5' RACE reads, yielding one entry per CDR3 protein. In the table there are several hundred distinct CDR3 sequences, approximately 69% of which are singletons. Time point specified: sample taken at primary tumor resection. The germline gives CDR1 SGHDT, CDR2 YYEEEE. J gave up 10 bases and V 4 bases, and 19 bases lay outside the gene matches. The CDR3 covers 17 residues. The clonotype originates from a male donor with early-stage non-small cell lung cancer. The sample consisted of lung tumor tissue, taken at surgery. The gene calls are TRBV5-6 and TRBJ2-2, with 7 bases that match TRBD1. The CDR3 is CASSETGAAGELLELFF. The CDR3 DNA reads as TGTGCCAGCAGCGAAACAGGGGCGGCCGGGGAGCTGTTGGAGCTGTTTTTT.